The present entry profiles one T cell receptor (beta chain) with its context. This clone was observed a single time. Its specific antigen is unknown. No quality values exist for individual bases; no much larger clone is one base distant. This entry belongs to a study of T cell changes during pregnancy in multiple sclerosis (dated by TCRdb to about 2019). About the study as a whole: Changes in the T cell repertoire over the course of pregnancy were examined in this study in women with multiple sclerosis.

Unmatched junction bases come to 2, with V trimmed by 0 bases and J by 2 bases. The CDR3, from cysteine to phenylalanine, totals 14 residues. Only CDR3 DNA remains: 42 bases, in frame from the first base. From the germline V gene, CDR1 is SQVTM and CDR2 is ANQGSEA. The library was built by means of the immunoSEQ multiplex PCR assay. TCRdb carries this immuneACCESS record with in-frame sequences only. Its versions omit some clonotypes, under half of them owing to an unresolved V gene in the studies checked, with the rest unexplained. This sample comprises about 44,000 clones, approximately 96% of them detected only once. The leading ten clones occupy roughly 1% of the sample.

The chain links TRBV29-1 with TRBJ2-7, with TRBD2 identical over 9 junction bases. The origin of this receptor is a female donor with multiple sclerosis, enrolled in a pregnancy study. This material consisted of peripheral blood, taken in the second trimester of pregnancy. For the CDR3, the sequence is CSVEETSGTYEQYF. The DNA sequence follows: TGCAGCGTTGAAGAGACTAGCGGAACCTACGAGCAGTACTTC.